This section outlines one T cell receptor beta chain sequence together with its context. What it binds is unknown. The data originate from a study of blood T cells in healthy people across ages. General study results and limits: Diversity of TCR beta per million T cells declined in a roughly linear way with age. The study regarded diversity estimates from one million T cells as underestimates. A strong correlation between TCR beta diversity and naive T cell percentage was seen.

The CDR3 covers 13 residues. Looked up from germline, CDR1 is DFQATT and CDR2 is SNEGSKA (reference sequence). Deletions cut 6 bases from V and 0 bases from J, with 12 bases between. Primers used in a second PCR of roughly 6 to 11 cycles were a sample-barcoded 5' primer and a J-beta primer mix. A single record per CDR3 protein comes from TCRdb applying MiXCR to the 5' RACE reads. The sample gives 1.2 million to 1.5 million distinct CDR3 sequences, 45% to 70% of which show up once; 5% to 7% is in the top ten. The draw of peripheral blood yielded approximately 11 milliliters from each donor. This receptor was obtained from a man aged 18 to 35 in good health. This sequence joins TRBV20-1 and TRBJ2-7; TRBD1 might be the D (5 bases). Sequenced: blood. In DNA form, the CDR3 reads TGCAGTGCGCCGGACACCAACTCCTACGAGCAGTACTTC. Amino acid sequence: CSAPDTNSYEQYF.